Each of the 23 T cell receptor delta chains below was sequenced from the same sample in a study of gamma-delta T cells after stem cell transplantation. TCRdb fed the RT-PCR reads to CATT. The sample includes approximately 5,000 delta-chain clones, 1.5% to 2% of them seen just once. Sequenced input: gamma-delta T cells. The receptors stem from a human donor. It is not recorded whose cells these are; they may come from a transplant donor.

The table lists this clone with a few counts. A far larger clone is just one base off, so this is likely a read error. Distinct nucleotide sequences in the sample also encode this CDR3. The rearrangement links TRDV2 to TRDJ1, with D unclear. The CDR3 covers 17 residues. Germline V gene lookup returns CDR1 GEAIGNYY and CDR2 EKD. The ends were cut back, 0 bases at V and 3 bases at J, with 19 bases in the middle. The CDR3 spells CACDTVGDPSPADKLIF. DNA for the CDR3: TGTGCCTGTGACACCGTGGGCGACCCCTCTCCGGCCGATAAACTCATCTTT.

A few counts support this clone. The protein given by TCRdb reflects a much larger clone and differs at residue 11 from this DNA's translation, likely from a read error; the protein shown is the DNA's translation. This chain joins TRDV2 and TRDJ1; D is possibly TRDD3 (5 bases). Germline CDR1 is GEAIGNYY and CDR2 is EKD. Trimming took off 3 bases at V and 4 bases at J, with 20 bases between the two ends. The CDR3 spans 16 residues. The CDR3 DNA is TGTGCCTGTGACGCCTGGGCCCAGGGGCACAACGATAAACTCATCTTT. Amino acid sequence: CACDAWAQGHNDKLIF.

The chain joins TRDV2 to TRDJ1; TRDD3 matches at 8 bases. After removal of 2 bases from V and 2 bases from J, the junction contained 6 bases not matched to a gene. Germline V gives CDR1 GEAIGNYY, CDR2 EKD. The CDR3 has 15 residues. Here the CDR3 reads CACDILGVFTDKLIF. The CDR3 region has the DNA TGTGCCTGTGACATACTGGGGGTTTTTACCGATAAACTCATCTTT.

Only a few counts were recorded for this clone. This may arise from a read error, as a much more abundant clone is one base away. V and J are TRDV2 and TRDJ1, with a weak D call TRDD3 (6 bases). Germline V gene lookup returns CDR1 GEAIGNYY and CDR2 EKD. The CDR3 totals 19 residues. The CDR3 DNA follows: TGTGCCTGTGACACCGTGATCGGGGGACGTATCGCATACACCGATAAACCCATCTTT. Amino acids: CACDTVIGGRIAYTDKPIF.

This clone was seen repeatedly, ten times or more. The chain has TRDV1 and TRDJ1; D is unresolved. V was pared by 1 base and J by 2 bases, with 11 bases between. The CDR3 length is 15 residues. CDR1 is TSWWSYY and CDR2 is QGS in the germline V gene. This CDR3 reads CALGEPTGSTDKLIF. In DNA form, the CDR3 reads TGTGCTCTTGGGGAACCTACCGGAAGTACCGATAAACTCATCTTT.

The table lists this clone with a few counts. The translation of this DNA and the TCRdb protein of a much larger clone differ at residue 3, probably owing to a read error; the protein shown here is translated from the DNA. The V and J genes are TRDV2 and TRDJ1, with 9 bases matching TRDD3. The CDR3 runs to 16 residues. CDR1 and CDR2 (germline): GEAIGNYY, EKD. CDR3 DNA: TGTGCCCGTGACACCGTTGGGGATACGTCCACCGATAAACTCATCTTT. Protein sequence: CARDTVGDTSTDKLIF.

This clone was seen a few times. A clone one base away is much larger, so this may be a read error. This CDR3 is also generated by other DNA sequences in the sample. This chain joins TRDV2 and TRDJ1; possible D gene TRDD3, 6 bases. This CDR3 is built from 15 residues. CDR1 and CDR2 (germline): GEAIGNYY, EKD. V lost 3 bases to trimming and J lost 1 base, with 14 bases between them. CDR3 coding DNA: TGTGCCTGTGACTCGATTACTGGGAGCACCGATAAACTCATCTTT. This gives the protein CACDSITGSTDKLIF.

The V and J genes are TRDV2 and TRDJ1; 9 bases fit TRDD3. Unmatched junction bases numbered 13, after V lost 0 bases and J lost 0 bases. The CDR3 has 19 amino acids. In germline, CDR1 is GEAIGNYY, CDR2 EKD. CDR3 in amino acids: CACDTGRLLGEPYTDKLIF. The CDR3, as DNA: TGTGCCTGTGACACCGGGAGGCTACTGGGGGAACCCTACACCGATAAACTCATCTTT.

This chain joins TRDV1 and TRDJ1, with 13 bases fitting TRDD3. Germline-derived CDR1 and CDR2 are TSWWSYY and QGS. CDR3 length: 22 residues. J gave up 3 bases and V 5 bases, and 24 bases lay outside the gene matches. The CDR3 region has the DNA TGTGCTCTTGGGTCCGGCCTTCCACCCAACATACTGGGGGATACGGAGCCCGATAAACTCATCTTT. It specifies CALGSGLPPNILGDTEPDKLIF.

The gene calls are TRDV1 and TRDJ1; TRDD3 matches 13 bases. The CDR3 is 16 residues long. Germline V CDR1 and CDR2: TSWWSYY, QGS. The junction had 2 bases not matched to a gene; V was cut back by 3 bases and J by 1 base. Here the CDR3 reads CALGEYWGIRTDKLIF. In DNA, the CDR3 is TGTGCTCTTGGGGAGTACTGGGGGATACGCACCGATAAACTCATCTTT.

Turning to this clone: Only one base separates this from a far larger clonotype, so it likely reflects a read error. Other DNA variants within this sample encode the same CDR3. The chain has TRDV2 and TRDJ1; 10 nucleotides agree with TRDD3. The CDR3 contains 20 residues. The germline CDR1 and CDR2 sequences are GEAIGNYY and EKD. CDR3 sequence (DNA): TGTGCTTGTGACACCGTACAGGGGTTCCCTACTGGGGGATACACCGATAAACTCATCTTT. Amino acids: CACDTVQGFPTGGYTDKLIF.

Details on this clone: A read error is the likely source, as a far larger clone sits one nucleotide away. Other DNA sequences of this sample code for an identical CDR3. This chain joins TRDV2 and TRDJ1; TRDD3 agrees at 12 bases. Germline CDR1 is GEAIGNYY and CDR2 is EKD. The CDR3 is 20 amino acids. CDR3 sequence: CACDTVTPGGYGSRADKLIF. The DNA of the CDR3 is TGTGCCTGTGACACCGTGACACCTGGGGGATACGGAAGTAGGGCCGATAAGCTCATCTTT.

Only a few counts were recorded for this clone. The TCRdb protein, from a much larger clone, departs from this DNA's translation at residue 5, likely by read error; the protein shown derives from the DNA. The rearrangement joins TRDV2 to TRDJ3; D is perhaps TRDD3 (6 bases). Germline V gene data show CDR1 as GEAIGNYY and CDR2 as EKD. The ends were cut back, 3 bases at V and 0 bases at J, with 17 bases in the middle. The CDR3 totals 19 residues. The CDR3 sequence: CACDAVGDASSWDTRQMFF. The DNA for the CDR3 is TGTGCCTGTGACGCCGTTGGGGATGCGAGCTCCTGGGACACCCGACAGATGTTTTTC.

Notes on this clone: With only one base between it and a far larger clone, this is likely a read error. Within the sample, other DNA sequences also encode this same CDR3. The chain has TRDV2 and TRDJ1; the match to TRDD3 covers 9 bases. The CDR3 consists of 16 residues. Germline CDR1 is GEAIGNYY and CDR2 is EKD. CDR3 sequence: CACDTVGDIDTYKLIF. The CDR3 DNA reads TGTGCCTGTGACACAGTGGGGGATATCGACACCTATAAACTCATCTTT.

This clone is deemed medium-sized (0.01 to 0.1%). V usage is TRDV2 and J usage is TRDJ3; 7 bases are a match to TRDD3. This CDR3 has 20 amino acids. Germline assignment: CDR1 GEAIGNYY and CDR2 EKD. V gave up 0 bases and J gave up 0 bases; unmatched junction bases: 10. This CDR3 is CACDTGGLGAGSWDTRQMFF. The CDR3 DNA reads as TGTGCCTGTGACACCGGGGGGCTGGGGGCCGGCTCCTGGGACACCCGACAGATGTTTTTC.

The sample holds a few counts of this clone. TCRdb's entry gives the protein of a much larger clone, which mismatches this DNA's translation at residue 4, likely from a read error; the protein reported here is translated from the DNA. V and J are TRDV2 and TRDJ1; 10 bases are a match to TRDD3. The CDR3 runs 16 residues. Germline V gene sequence: CDR1 GEAIGNYY, CDR2 EKD. V lost 6 bases and J lost 0; bases outside the gene matches: 9. The CDR3 nucleotides are TGTGCCTGTTCCAAACTGGGGGATCGATACACCGATAAACTCATCTTT. Translation gives CACSKLGDRYTDKLIF.

Notes on this clone: This is likely an artifact of a read error, given a far larger clone one base away. The identical CDR3 is also encoded by other nucleotide sequences in the sample. V gene TRDV2 combines with J gene TRDJ1, with D perhaps being TRDD2 or TRDD3 (5 bases each). Germline V CDR1 and CDR2: GEAIGNYY, EKD. The CDR3 extends over 21 amino acids. Trimming pared 0 bases from V and 1 base from J, leaving 29 bases between. In DNA form, the CDR3 reads TGTGCCTGTGACACCGTCGGCCTTCGGAGGGATCCTAGGGGACCCACCGATAAACTCATCTTT. It specifies CACDTVGLRRDPRGPTDKLIF.

As for this clone: The protein recorded in TCRdb matches a much larger clone and deviates from this DNA's translation at residue 7, suggesting a read error; the protein here is obtained by translating the DNA. The chain employs TRDV2 and TRDJ1, with 12 bases identical to TRDD3. CDR3 length: 19 amino acids. Germline V gene data show CDR1 as GEAIGNYY and CDR2 as EKD. The V and J ends lost 0 bases and 3 bases, in that order; junction bases with no gene match: 13. The CDR3 loop reads CACDTVSTLGDTPSDKLIF. The CDR3 coding sequence is TGTGCCTGTGACACCGTTTCCACCCTGGGGGATACGCCTTCCGATAAACTCATCTTT.

A note on this clone: Only one base separates this from a far larger clonotype, so it likely reflects a read error. The sample holds other DNA sequences that translate to the same CDR3. The V gene is TRDV2, the J gene TRDJ1; TRDD3 might be the D (8 bases). This CDR3 spans 22 amino acids. Germline V gives CDR1 GEAIGNYY, CDR2 EKD. CDR3 in amino acids: CACDTLPSRTGGSYPYTDKLIF. CDR3 nucleotides: TGTGCCTGTGACACCTTGCCCTCACGTACTGGGGGTTCCTACCCGTACACCGATAAACTTATCTTT.

This clone is judged hyperexpanded. Different DNA sequences within this sample yield the same CDR3. CDR3: CACDTVGGSTDKLIF. For the CDR3, the DNA is TGTGCCTGTGACACCGTAGGGGGAAGCACCGATAAACTCATCTTT. The J gene is TRDJ1, the V gene TRDV2; the D gene is possibly TRDD3 (6 bases). The V and J ends lost 0 bases and 1 base respectively, with 11 bases between them. Per germline, CDR1 GEAIGNYY and CDR2 EKD. This CDR3 comprises 15 residues.

This clone was seen at least ten times. V usage is TRDV1 and J usage is TRDJ1; 11 nucleotides line up with TRDD3. The V segment lost 1 base and the J segment 8 bases; nucleotides outside the gene matches: 18. CDR1 is TSWWSYY, CDR2 QGS, per germline. This CDR3 has 19 residues. The CDR3 nucleotides read TGTGCTCTTGGGGAACGGCCCTCATCTGGGGGATACCTGGGCTTCAAACTCATCTTT. Translation gives CALGERPSSGGYLGFKLIF.

This clone was picked up a small number of times. This sample also contains other DNA sequences that code for the same CDR3. This chain joins TRDV2 and TRDJ1; TRDD3 agrees at 12 bases. Germline loops: CDR1 GEAIGNYY, CDR2 EKD. This CDR3 has 16 residues. The V and J ends lost 1 base and 1 base, in that order; junction bases with no gene match: 3. CDR3 DNA sequence: TGTGCCTGTGACACACTGGGGGATACCCCCACCGATAAACTCATCTTT. It translates to CACDTLGDTPTDKLIF.

The gene calls are TRDV2 and TRDJ1; TRDD3 matches at 10 bases. V was pared by 3 bases and J by 4 bases, with 10 bases of the junction left unmatched. This CDR3 is 16 amino acids long. The germline V gene encodes CDR1 GEAIGNYY and CDR2 EKD. As DNA, the CDR3 is TGTGCCTGTGACTCACTGGGGGATCTGAAGTACGATAAACTCATCTTT. Residues: CACDSLGDLKYDKLIF.